The 20 T cell receptor beta chains below come from one sample, sequenced in a study of T cell repertoires in cytomegalovirus infection. TCRdb reprocessed the reads via MiXCR and lists one record per CDR3 protein. The table has 500,000 or so distinct CDR3 sequences, 16% seen once. The sample taken for sequencing was CD8+ T cells from PBMCs. All receptors derive from a human donor in good health (CMV status not recorded). Some clones in this sample may be carry-over from other donors' samples.

V and J are TRBV25-1 and TRBJ2-6; D assignment may be TRBD1 or TRBD2 (5 bases each). The germline CDR1 and CDR2 sequences are MGHDK and SYGVNS. The CDR3 totals 19 residues. The V end was cut by 8 bases, the J end by 0 bases, with 23 bases between. In DNA, the CDR3 is TGTGCCAGCCACGGAACCGGGACCCACCACTTCTCTGGGGCCAACGTCCTGACTTTC. Translation gives CASHGTGTHHFSGANVLTF.

At least ten counts were recorded for this clonotype. The chain combines TRBV6-5 with TRBJ1-1; tentative D call: TRBD1 (5 bases). Germline V gives CDR1 MNHEY, CDR2 SVGAGI. This CDR3 is built from 14 residues. The germline V and J ends were trimmed by 6 bases and 4 bases, with 15 bases remaining between them. The CDR3 reads CASSGGGRGTEAFF. Written as DNA, the CDR3 is TGTGCCAGCAGCGGCGGGGGGAGGGGCACTGAAGCTTTCTTT.

At least ten counts were recorded for this clonotype. V usage is TRBV7-7 and J usage is TRBJ2-3; D perhaps matches TRBD2 (5 bases). This CDR3 spans 14 amino acids. Trimming took off 5 bases at V and 6 bases at J, with 15 bases between the two ends. CDR1 and CDR2 from the germline V gene are SSHAT and FNYEAQ (reference sequence). In DNA form, the CDR3 reads TGTGCCAGCAGCCCGCGCCTAGCCGGGGATACGCAGTATTTT. Protein: CASSPRLAGDTQYF.

This clonotype was observed many times. The V and J genes are TRBV7-8 and TRBJ1-1; D might be TRBD1 (5 bases). The CDR3 loop spans 15 amino acids. CDR1 and CDR2 (germline): SGHVS, FQNEAQ. V was trimmed by 1 base and J by 9 bases, leaving 18 bases between them. The CDR3 sequence is CASSLGDVVGQQAFF. The CDR3 nucleotides read TGTGCCAGCAGCTTAGGGGATGTGGTTGGACAACAAGCTTTCTTT.

This clonotype showed up just a few times. The V gene is TRBV27, the J gene TRBJ2-3; D perhaps matches TRBD2 (5 bases). Germline CDR1 reads MNHEY; CDR2 reads SMNVEV (reference sequence). Trimming took 6 bases from V and 5 from J, leaving 15 bases between them. This CDR3 is 14 amino acids long. CDR3 sequence (DNA): TGTGCCAGCAGCGTGGGTGGGAGATTAGATACGCAGTATTTT. Translation: CASSVGGRLDTQYF.

At least ten counts were recorded for this clonotype. The chain couples TRBV19 to TRBJ2-6; TRBD2 agrees at 8 bases. The germline V gene encodes CDR1 LNHDA and CDR2 SQIVND (reference sequence). Germline trimming cut 5 bases from V and 0 bases from J; bases unmatched to any gene: 12. The CDR3 totals 19 residues. Here the CDR3 DNA reads TGTGCCAGTAGTGCGGCTAGCGGGTCTACCTCCTCTGGGGCCAACGTCCTGACTTTC. This translates into CASSAASGSTSSGANVLTF.

This clonotype was found a few times. The rearrangement uses TRBV27 and TRBJ2-7; D tentatively reads TRBD1 or TRBD2 (5 bases each). V lost 3 bases and J 3 bases, leaving 18 bases between the germline ends. The CDR3 length is 16 residues. Germline V gene lookup returns CDR1 MNHEY and CDR2 SMNVEV (reference sequence). Written as DNA, the CDR3 is TGTGCCAGCAGTTTGAGTATGGGACCGATAAACTACGAGCAGTACTTC. Translation: CASSLSMGPINYEQYF.

The J gene is TRBJ2-3, the V gene TRBV10-3; a possible D gene is TRBD2 (6 bases). The CDR3 covers 16 residues. Germline lookup yields CDR1 ENHRY and CDR2 SYGVKD. V was trimmed by 6 bases and J by 7 bases, leaving 23 bases between them. The chain's CDR3 is CAISSEGTPLGNTQYF. CDR3 sequence (DNA): TGTGCCATCAGCAGTGAGGGGACTCCTTTAGGGAATACGCAGTATTTT.

In DNA form, the CDR3 reads TGCAGTGCGCGGGAGGGCCCCTACAATGAGCAGTTCTTC. This sequence encodes CSAREGPYNEQFF. The V gene is TRBV20-1, the J gene TRBJ2-1; TRBD2 matches 9 bases. This CDR3 comprises 13 residues. Germline V gene lookup returns CDR1 DFQATT and CDR2 SNEGSKA (reference sequence). V dropped 6 bases and J dropped 2; count of bases not matched to a gene: 2.

The CDR3 DNA is TGTGCCAGCAGTGACTCGGGGGGCTACACCGGGGAGCTGTTTTTT. Translated: CASSDSGGYTGELFF. This rearrangement joins TRBV6-4 to TRBJ2-2, with D possibly being TRBD1 or TRBD2 (6 bases each). The CDR3 is 15 amino acids. Germline-derived CDR1 and CDR2 are MRHNA and SNTAGT. V was clipped by 0 bases and J by 3 bases, with 8 bases between them.

This clonotype was counted ten times or more. The chain is built from TRBV5-1 and TRBJ2-3, with D possibly being TRBD1 (5 bases). CDR1 SGHRS and CDR2 YFSETQ come from the germline V gene. This CDR3 is built from 15 residues. The germline V and J ends were trimmed by 5 bases and 4 bases, with 17 bases remaining between them. The chain's CDR3 is CASSLRSGQSDTQYF. The CDR3 bases are TGCGCCAGCAGTTTGAGGTCAGGACAATCAGATACGCAGTATTTT.

The chain joins TRBV10-3 to TRBJ2-4; the D gene could be TRBD1 or TRBD2 (6 bases each). In germline, CDR1 is ENHRY, CDR2 SYGVKD. The ends were cut back, 0 bases at V and 2 bases at J, with 11 bases in the middle. CDR3 size: 16 residues. The CDR3 DNA sequence: TGTGCCATCAGTGAGTCATCGGGGGCACCCAAAAACATTCAGTACTTC. It is translated as CAISESSGAPKNIQYF.

This clonotype was seen ten or more times. The V gene is TRBV7-2, the J gene TRBJ2-7; maybe TRBD2 (5 bases). V lost 4 bases and J 6 bases, leaving 13 bases between the germline ends. The CDR3 sequence is 13 residues long. The V gene's germline CDR1 is SGHTA and CDR2 FQGNSA. This chain's CDR3 is CASSSEAVGEQYF. The CDR3, as DNA: TGTGCCAGCAGCTCGGAGGCAGTGGGCGAGCAGTACTTC.

The sample holds a few counts of this clonotype. This chain joins TRBV5-4 and TRBJ2-5; TRBD2 agrees at 9 bases. The V and J ends lost 5 bases and 5 bases, in that order; junction bases with no gene match: 10. The length of the CDR3 is 15 residues. Germline V gene data show CDR1 as SGHNT and CDR2 as YYREEE (reference sequence). The CDR3 DNA follows: TGTGCCAGCAGACATGGGACTAGCTCTTTGGAGACCCAGTACTTC. Its translation is CASRHGTSSLETQYF.

This chain connects TRBV27 to TRBJ2-3, with 9 positions matching TRBD2. The CDR3 runs to 19 residues. V lost 6 bases, J lost 2 bases, and 18 bases stayed unmatched. Germline V lookup: CDR1 MNHEY, CDR2 SMNVEV (reference sequence). The CDR3 sequence is CASSSGVAGVIVPTDTQYF. The CDR3 nucleotides read TGTGCCAGCAGCTCGGGGGTAGCGGGAGTCATCGTTCCCACAGATACGCAGTATTTT.

Notes on this clonotype: Mismatch with germline at one junction end may stem from a read error. The rearrangement uses TRBV4-2 and TRBJ1-3; 7 positions match TRBD1. The CDR3 runs 11 residues. Germline assignment: CDR1 LGHNA and CDR2 YNFKEQ. CDR3 residues: CASSQAGTASF. In DNA, the CDR3 is TGTGCCAGCAGCCAAGCCGGGACAGCTTCATTT.

About this clonotype: One base away lies a much larger clone, so this may be a sequencing read error. CDR3 protein: CASGFVLSGNSYEQYF. CDR3 DNA: TGTGCCAGCGGCTTTGTCCTGTCGGGCAACTCCTACGAGCAGTACTTC. The V gene is TRBV7-9, the J gene TRBJ2-7; the D is unclear. Germline values: CDR1 SEHNR, CDR2 FQNEAQ (reference sequence). The CDR3 sequence is 16 residues long.

The chain couples TRBV19 to TRBJ2-1, with 7 bases fitting TRBD2. J lost 8 bases, V lost 4 bases, and 8 bases had no gene match. CDR1 is LNHDA and CDR2 is SQIVND in the germline V gene (reference sequence). This CDR3 has 14 amino acids. For the CDR3, the DNA is TGTGCCAGTAGTAGCGGGAGAGCTTTGCATGAGCAGTTCTTC. Protein: CASSSGRALHEQFF.

There are a few counts of this clonotype. This chain connects TRBV30 to TRBJ2-7; D remains ambiguous. With 1 base removed from V and 5 bases from J, the gap between germline ends came to 12 bases. The CDR3 consists of 13 residues. Germline loops: CDR1 GTSNPN, CDR2 SVGIG (reference sequence). CDR3 residues: CAWSEYSDDEQYF. The CDR3 coding sequence is TGTGCCTGGAGTGAGTATAGTGATGACGAGCAGTACTTC.

This clonotype was recorded many times. The chain has TRBV11-2 and TRBJ1-4; the D gene is possibly TRBD1 (5 bases). V shed 1 base and J shed 3 bases, with 9 bases lying between them. Germline V lookup: CDR1 SGHAT, CDR2 FQNNGV. The CDR3 loop spans 15 amino acids. The CDR3 DNA is TGTGCCAGCAGCTTAGGAACAGGTCCTAATGAAAAACTGTTTTTT. Translated, it gives CASSLGTGPNEKLFF.